Here is one TCR beta chain with its context. Its antigen is not identified. The CDR3 end shows no conserved phenylalanine or tryptophan, and so a read error is likely. TCR alpha and beta CDR3 regions were amplified from RNA using iRepertoire nested multiplex PCR. TCRdb re-derived calls from the multiplex PCR reads in MiXCR, one entry per CDR3 protein. The table records about 410,000 distinct CDR3 sequences, 41% of them present only once. This sample is part of a study of glioma-infiltrating T cells. General observations from the study: Gliomas, especially low-grade, showed above-expected tissue-blood divergence; non-neoplastic patients showed below.

Trimming took off 0 bases at V and 7 bases at J, with 9 bases between the two ends. The germline gives CDR1 DFQATT, CDR2 SNEGSKA (reference sequence). The CDR3 loop spans 12 amino acids. V is TRBV20-1 and J is TRBJ1-1; D gene unclear. Sequenced sample: glioma tissue, nonneoplastic brain tissue, or PBMCs (not recorded which). The receptor's source is a human donor with low-grade glioma or glioblastoma, undergoing nonglioma brain surgery, or in good health (not recorded which). The CDR3 DNA sequence: TGCAGTGCTAGAGATCAAGCAGTTGAAGCTTTCCTT. The encoded protein is CSARDQAVEAFL.